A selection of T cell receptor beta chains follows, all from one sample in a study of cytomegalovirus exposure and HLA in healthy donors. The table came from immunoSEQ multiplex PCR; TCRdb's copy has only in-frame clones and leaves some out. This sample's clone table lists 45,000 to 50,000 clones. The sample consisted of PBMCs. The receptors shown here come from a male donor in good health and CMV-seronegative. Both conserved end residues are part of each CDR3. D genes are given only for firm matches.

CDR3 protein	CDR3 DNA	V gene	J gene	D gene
CASSYSFPGIGYGYTF	TGTGCCAGCAGTTACTCGTTTCCGGGTATCGGCTATGGCTACACCTTC	TRBV6-5	TRBJ1-2	-
CASSRQGNGYTF	TGTGCCAGCAGTAGACAGGGGAATGGCTACACCTTC	TRBV6-5	TRBJ1-2	TRBD1
CASSFTGRTEAFF	TGTGCCAGCAGCTTCACAGGGCGGACTGAAGCTTTCTTT	TRBV11-2	TRBJ1-1	-
CASSQDAGGPDTQYF	TGTGCCAGCAGCCAAGATGCGGGGGGGCCAGATACGCAGTATTTT	TRBV4-2	TRBJ2-3	TRBD2
CASTGQGETQYF	TGTGCCAGTACAGGGCAGGGAGAGACCCAGTACTTC	TRBV2	TRBJ2-5	-
CASSVTLSGSSYNSPLHF	TGTGCCAGCAGCGTAACATTGAGTGGGAGCTCCTATAATTCACCCCTCCACTTT	TRBV7-8	TRBJ1-6	-
CASSVSGPNYGYTF	TGTGCCAGCAGTGTCAGCGGCCCTAACTATGGCTACACCTTC	TRBV2	TRBJ1-2	-
CASSLGEWTYEQYF	TGTGCCAGCAGCTTAGGGGAGTGGACCTACGAGCAGTACTTC	TRBV7-6	TRBJ2-7	-
CASSFGMGAYPGNTIYF	TGTGCCAGCAGCTTCGGGATGGGGGCCTATCCTGGAAACACCATATATTTT	TRBV14	TRBJ1-3	-
CASSRDRVGMNQPQHF	TGTGCCAGCAGCCGTGACAGGGTCGGGATGAATCAGCCCCAGCATTTT	TRBV7-9	TRBJ1-5	TRBD1
CASSITGQYEQYF	TGTGCCAGTAGTATTACAGGACAATACGAGCAGTACTTC	TRBV19	TRBJ2-7	-
CASRKDRGYGYTF	TGTGCCAGCAGGAAAGACAGGGGATATGGCTACACCTTC	TRBV6-5	TRBJ1-2	TRBD1
CSARAGGEAFF	TGCAGTGCTAGAGCCGGGGGTGAAGCTTTCTTT	TRBV20-1	TRBJ1-1	-
CASSYSGGAYNSPLHF	TGTGCCAGCAGCTATTCAGGGGGCGCCTATAATTCACCCCTCCACTTT	TRBV13	TRBJ1-6	TRBD1
CASSYDSPGGTSPLHF	TGTGCCAGCAGTTACGATTCCCCAGGGGGGACTTCACCCCTCCACTTT	TRBV6-6	TRBJ1-6	TRBD1
CASSRSTGSNTGELFF	TGCGCCAGCAGCCGATCGACAGGGTCTAACACCGGGGAGCTGTTTTTT	TRBV4-1	TRBJ2-2	TRBD1
CASSGDYRGRMNTEAFF	TGTGCCAGCAGTGGGGATTACAGGGGGCGGATGAACACTGAAGCTTTCTTT	TRBV6-1	TRBJ1-1	TRBD1
CAWSGQEGQGGEETQYF	TGTGCCTGGAGTGGCCAAGAGGGACAGGGAGGAGAAGAGACCCAGTACTTC	TRBV30	TRBJ2-5	TRBD1
CASRGQGPLYGYTF	TGTGCCAGCAGGGGACAGGGGCCGCTCTATGGCTACACCTTC	TRBV6-5	TRBJ1-2	TRBD1
CASSPGSGGFETQYF	TGTGCCAGCAGCCCCGGGTCAGGGGGCTTTGAGACCCAGTACTTC	TRBV7-3	TRBJ2-5	TRBD1
CASSQDGRAYYSYNSPLHF	TGCGCCAGCAGCCAAGACGGCAGGGCGTATTATTCCTATAATTCACCCCTCCACTTT	TRBV4-1	TRBJ1-6	-
CASFDRGYQPQHF	TGTGCCAGTTTCGACCGAGGGTATCAGCCCCAGCATTTT	TRBV6-6	TRBJ1-5	-
CASSFNRGADEQYF	TGTGCCAGCTCATTCAACAGGGGTGCCGACGAGCAGTACTTC	TRBV18	TRBJ2-7	TRBD1
CASSSSPGGTEAFF	TGTGCCAGCAGCTCCTCCCCCGGCGGGACTGAAGCTTTCTTT	TRBV7-6	TRBJ1-1	-
CASRGQGWGEQYF	TGTGCCAGCAGGGGACAGGGCTGGGGGGAGCAGTACTTC	TRBV2	TRBJ2-7	TRBD1
CASSSTGRYSPLHF	TGTGCCAGCAGCTCGACAGGGCGTTATTCACCCCTCCACTTT	TRBV7-6	TRBJ1-6	TRBD1
CASSFIGQGRYGYTF	TGTGCCAGCAGTTTCATAGGACAGGGTCGATATGGCTACACCTTC	TRBV6-5	TRBJ1-2	TRBD1
CASSSRQVQGYGYTF	TGTGCCAGCAGCTCAAGGCAGGTCCAGGGCTATGGCTACACCTTC	TRBV7-9	TRBJ1-2	-
CASSLAGEGQGAEGYTF	TGTGCCAGCAGCTTAGCGGGTGAAGGACAGGGGGCGGAAGGCTACACCTTC	TRBV7-2	TRBJ1-2	TRBD1
CASSPLHGRGINSPLHF	TGCGCCAGCAGCCCTCTACATGGGAGAGGCATTAATTCACCCCTCCACTTT	TRBV4-1	TRBJ1-6	-
CASSLERGDTIYF	TGTGCCAGCAGCCTTGAACGGGGAGACACCATATATTTT	TRBV6-5	TRBJ1-3	-
CASSARQGAREKLFF	TGTGCCAGCAGCGCCAGACAGGGGGCAAGAGAAAAACTGTTTTTT	TRBV11-1	TRBJ1-4	TRBD1
CASSLAGGSGNTIYF	TGCGCCAGCAGCTTGGCGGGGGGATCTGGAAACACCATATATTTT	TRBV5-1	TRBJ1-3	-
CASRGWTEAFF	TGTGCCAGTCGAGGGTGGACTGAAGCTTTCTTT	TRBV14	TRBJ1-1	-
CSVSDRTRTIINYGYTF	TGCAGCGTATCGGACAGAACCCGTACTATTATTAACTATGGCTACACCTTC	TRBV29-1	TRBJ1-2	-